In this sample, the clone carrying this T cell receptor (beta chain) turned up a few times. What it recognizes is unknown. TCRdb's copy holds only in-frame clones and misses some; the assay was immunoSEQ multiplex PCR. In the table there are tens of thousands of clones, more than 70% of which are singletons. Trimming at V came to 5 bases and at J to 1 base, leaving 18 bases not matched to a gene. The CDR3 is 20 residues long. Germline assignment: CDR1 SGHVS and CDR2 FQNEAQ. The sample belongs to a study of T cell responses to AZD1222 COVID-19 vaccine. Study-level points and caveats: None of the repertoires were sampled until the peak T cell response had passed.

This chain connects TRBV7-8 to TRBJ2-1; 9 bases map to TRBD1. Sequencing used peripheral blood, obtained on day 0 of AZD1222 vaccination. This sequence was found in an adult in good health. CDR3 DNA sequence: TGTGCCAGCAGCCTGAAGCACCGGGACAGGGCCGCTGAGTCCTACAATGAGCAGTTCTTC. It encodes CASSLKHRDRAAESYNEQFF.